In its sample, the clone carrying this T cell receptor beta chain was seen a few times. Antigen specificity is unknown. This entry comes from a study of cytomegalovirus exposure and HLA in healthy donors. The PCR used 60 Vbeta and 13 Jbeta primers. Only in-frame clones appear in the TCRdb table, and some are missing; sequencing was by immunoSEQ multiplex PCR. Altogether approximately 150,000 clones are present, 65% to 70% being singletons, with the ten largest covering 10%. The study, taken as a whole, reports: Information on immune exposure was restricted to one variable (CMV serostatus). Relative to the approximately 700-donor mean, N-insertions were reportedly fewer in an Asian-associated ancestry cluster in a later analysis. Altogether, some 170 TCR beta chains were recorded as cytomegalovirus-associated.

CDR3 length: 14 residues. V was clipped by 2 bases and J by 8 bases, with 15 bases between them. Germline CDR1 and CDR2: MNHEY and SVGAGI. The specimen was PBMCs. This chain uses TRBV6-5 with TRBJ1-2, with a weak D call TRBD1 (5 bases). The receptor comes from a man aged 25 to 45 in good health and CMV-seropositive. The chain's CDR3 is CASSYRGQGGGYTF. DNA of the CDR3: TGTGCCAGCAGTTACCGTGGCCAGGGAGGAGGCTACACCTTC.